This T cell receptor beta chain was identified in a study of blood T cells in healthy people across ages (dated by TCRdb to between 2014 and 2016). General notes on the study: In model experiments, template switching captured about one uniquely barcoded TCR beta cDNA molecule for every two T cells. The study measured age-related changes in TCR beta repertoire diversity using deep sequencing normalized with unique cDNA molecular identifiers. The donors were split into four age groups: young (average about 15 years), middle-aged (roughly 42), aged (approximately 60) and long-lived (under 85). To avoid experimental bias, donors of different ages were randomly spread across the sequencing lanes. The study analyzed two additional independent replicas of 1 million unique cDNA reads from the same blood draw for two donors, one aged 18 to 30 and one aged 80 or older. What the research found in general, with its limitations: The CMV infection status of donors was not known, potentially confounding age-related changes in expanded clonotypes. Observed TCR beta diversity per million T cells fell roughly linearly with age, and a significant reduction was already apparent by age around 36. Estimates of total diversity from one million sequenced T cells were regarded as lower bounds and underestimates. A strong correlation was found between observed TCR beta diversity and the percentage of naive T cells measured by flow cytometry. Compared with the aged group, the long-lived group had more naive CD4+ T cells, fewer expanded clones and increased TCR diversity, a pattern suggesting age selection. Since profiling was done on bulk unsorted PBMCs, naive and antigen-experienced compartments could not be conclusively compared.

Receptor libraries were prepared by 5' RACE. TCRdb names Illumina HiSeq 2500 as the instrument used. The second PCR ran for roughly 6 to 11 cycles and used a J-beta primer mix along with a sample-barcoded 5' primer. Each TCR beta cDNA molecule received a unique molecular identifier from a template-switch 5' adaptor carrying 12 random nucleotides. Each sample yielded at least 2.5 million CDR3-containing paired-end reads. All of the RNA was converted into first-strand cDNA using the Mint cDNA synthesis kit, with a TRBC-specific oligonucleotide serving as the primer. Following uracil-DNA glycosylase treatment, a first 18-cycle PCR with universal primers M1SS and BC2_uni_R was performed on all cDNA. The authors' analysis ran thus. For normalization, 1 million high-quality reads, each with a distinct molecular identifier, were randomly selected from each sample. Instead of being binned into consensus sequences, reads that shared molecular identifiers were thrown out. MiTCR, set to a Q25 quality threshold and the strictest error-elimination algorithm, was used for CDR3 identification, clonotype clustering and error correction. Lower-bound total TCR beta diversity was estimated with a nonparametric unseen species model using Euler transformation. TCRdb applied fastp at Q25 and MiXCR to the public reads, then kept only in-frame beta chains. Each CDR3 protein gets just one entry, which takes the most common genes and DNA from the rows behind it. The V and J calls, along with clone size, are taken from TCRdb and not from the paper's own processing. This sample comprises about 1,400,000 distinct CDR3 sequences, approximately 59% of them detected only once. The ten largest clonotypes hold about 6.7% of the sample.

To note about this clonotype: Its antigen is currently not known. It has no much larger one-base neighbor in the sample; base qualities were not kept.

Systemically healthy Caucasian individuals from Russia, 39 in total and aged about 6 to 100 years, were included as donors. Each donor gave approximately 9.4 milliliters of peripheral blood, drawn into EDTA-treated Vacutainer tubes. Ficoll-Paque density-gradient centrifugation was used to isolate PBMCs, with at least 6.5 million per sample. Total RNA was extracted from PBMCs with Trizol reagent, with at least 5.5 micrograms obtained per sample. For every donor, an aliquot of PBMCs went through flow cytometry to measure the percentages of naive CD45RAhigh/CD27high T cells. From the cysteine through the phenylalanine, the CDR3 covers 12 amino acids. Only the CDR3 DNA stays, 36 bases, in frame from base 1. V is clipped by 8 bases and J by 4 bases, and the sequence between their germline boundaries is 14 bases long. Via the germline V gene (reference sequence), CDR1 is DFQATT and CDR2 SNEGSKA.

Sequenced: blood. This TCR was sampled from a man aged 18 to 29 in good health. This chain joins TRBV20-1 to TRBJ1-2; TRBD1 is a weak D gene call, 6 bases matching. The nucleotide sequence is given as TGCAGTTCCAAAACCAGGGGCTATGGCTACACCTTC. It translates to CSSKTRGYGYTF.